This T cell receptor (beta chain) was identified during a study of cytomegalovirus exposure and HLA in healthy donors. Study observations and caveats: A further, later analysis showed that HLA-associated TCR beta chains (compared with equally common others) were more clonally expanded. Productive rates of about 87% or about 30% were seen for most TCR beta V segments in an earlier analysis. The majority of CMV-associated TCR beta chains were reported as apparently HLA-restricted in a later analysis.

Per the germline V gene, CDR1 is SSHAT and CDR2 is FNYEAQ (reference sequence). The CDR3 is 14 residues long. It was with 60 Vbeta and 13 Jbeta primers that the PCR ran. Generated by immunoSEQ multiplex PCR, the TCRdb table keeps only in-frame clones and is missing some. The sample consists of 110,000 to 150,000 clones, roughly 70% of them appearing once. Turning to this clone: The antigen remains unidentified. One end of the junction is discordant with germline, which a read error may explain.

The chain joins TRBV7-7 to TRBJ2-2, with D perhaps matching TRBD1 (5 bases). The TCR comes from a young man in good health and CMV-seronegative. Input material: PBMCs. CDR3 DNA sequence: TGTGCTAGCAGCACCTCAGGGTCCACCGGGGAGCTGTTTTTT. Translated, it gives CASSTSGSTGELFF.